This TCR beta chain was sequenced during a study of chemoradiotherapy in HPV16-positive cancers (dated by TCRdb to about 2022). For context, the study as a whole: Candidate HPV-specific T-cell clones and common TCR motifs were defined through functional T-cell assays on cells from a couple of HPV16-positive patients. The study asked whether T-cell immunity to the HPV oncoproteins E6 and E7 changes during chemoradiotherapy and whether this immunity affects survival. Next, the candidate HPV-specific TCRs and motifs were followed in TCR repertoires from over 85 patients with HPV-related cancers. Beyond this particular receptor, the publication reports: Among HPV16-positive patients, expansion of HPV-responsive T cells during chemoradiotherapy was associated with better recurrence-free survival. Only a couple of HPV16-positive patients were used to derive the functional definition of HPV-specific T cells, and the survival association was reported for HPV16-positive patients. Expansion of candidate HPV-specific clones and E7-related TCR motifs was observed in the tumor microenvironment during treatment, whereas no such expansion was observed for non-HPV-specific T cells.

The method behind the library was the immunoSEQ multiplex PCR assay. The clones in this table, taken by TCRdb from immuneACCESS, are in-frame only. Not every clone is retained; where verified, under half of the shortfall comes from an unresolved V gene, and the cause of the rest is unknown. Here the sample has 8,200 or so clones; 70% to 90% occur a single time. The ten biggest clones cover 3% to 3.5% of the sample. In regard to this clone: The antigen this receptor binds is unknown. Base quality data are lacking; no much larger clone is found one base away.

CDR1 is given as SGHNT and CDR2 as YYREEE, both from the germline V gene (reference sequence). V and J are truncated by 3 bases and 5 bases respectively, leaving an intervening sequence of 15 bases. The CDR3 holds 15 amino acids from the cysteine to the phenylalanine. The CDR3 DNA has 45 bases and is translated from base 1. Because repertoires were sampled repeatedly during chemoradiotherapy, clonal expansion in the tumor microenvironment could be followed. The sequencing used tumor tissue, collected from a patient who underwent chemoradiotherapy. The receptor was derived from a human donor with HPV-associated anogenital cancer. The sequence joins TRBV5-4 to TRBJ2-4, with a tentative D gene TRBD2 over 6 matching bases. The CDR3 region: CASSSGGETENIQYF. The DNA sequence reads TGTGCCAGCAGCTCAGGAGGGGAGACGGAAAACATTCAGTACTTC.